The rows below give T cell receptor beta chains drawn from one sample of a study of cytomegalovirus exposure and HLA in healthy donors. This table comes from immunoSEQ multiplex PCR, and its TCRdb copy is limited to in-frame clones, with some not included. The sample includes 200,000 or so clones, around four fifths of them seen just once. Sequencing was done on a sample of PBMCs. These receptors all come from a woman between 45 and 65 years old in good health and CMV-seropositive. Each CDR3 is given without its conserved first and last residue. For some rows the clone size is stated as once, few or many, or as a class when expanded; others skip it.

j_gene: TRBJ2-6; v_gene: TRBV5-6; abundance: -; CDR3aa: ASSLLAGALSGANVLT
j_gene: TRBJ2-7; v_gene: TRBV28; abundance: -; CDR3aa: ASTSGSRTYEQY
j_gene: TRBJ2-2; v_gene: TRBV18; abundance: -; CDR3aa: ASSPRSPGELF
j_gene: TRBJ2-7; v_gene: TRBV11-2; abundance: -; CDR3aa: ASSPGLAGSYEQY
j_gene: TRBJ2-5; v_gene: TRBV19; abundance: -; CDR3aa: ASRSAEVSETQY
j_gene: TRBJ2-4; v_gene: TRBV2; abundance: -; CDR3aa: ASNGLALQY
j_gene: TRBJ1-2; v_gene: TRBV27; abundance: -; CDR3aa: ASSLSGGQGGYT
j_gene: TRBJ1-2; v_gene: TRBV5-4; abundance: -; CDR3aa: ASSSWGGTAVYGYT
j_gene: TRBJ1-6; v_gene: TRBV4-3; abundance: -; CDR3aa: ASSPRPGDNSPLH
j_gene: TRBJ2-1; v_gene: TRBV10-3; abundance: few; CDR3aa: AISEQAGSYNEQF
j_gene: TRBJ2-2; v_gene: TRBV6-5; abundance: -; CDR3aa: ASSYVQVSNTGELF
j_gene: TRBJ2-5; v_gene: TRBV11-2; abundance: -; CDR3aa: ASSQEGQGAGETQY
j_gene: TRBJ2-7; v_gene: TRBV6-1; abundance: -; CDR3aa: ASSASGTSGGRPYEQY
j_gene: TRBJ2-1; v_gene: TRBV5-1; abundance: -; CDR3aa: ASSLSPGRVGEQF
j_gene: TRBJ2-7; v_gene: TRBV28; abundance: -; CDR3aa: ASSGGAGYEYEQY
j_gene: TRBJ2-7; v_gene: TRBV2; abundance: -; CDR3aa: ASSEGVEAGH
j_gene: TRBJ1-2; v_gene: TRBV6-1; abundance: few; CDR3aa: ATRSTGSGGYT
j_gene: TRBJ2-2; v_gene: TRBV25-1; abundance: -; CDR3aa: ASSERGINTGELF
j_gene: TRBJ1-2; v_gene: TRBV6-5; abundance: -; CDR3aa: ASSAGQLYLFGYT
j_gene: TRBJ2-5; v_gene: TRBV30; abundance: -; CDR3aa: AWTAGKVWETQY
j_gene: TRBJ1-1; v_gene: TRBV18; abundance: -; CDR3aa: ASSPVVSKQGTEAF
j_gene: TRBJ2-4; v_gene: TRBV5-5; abundance: -; CDR3aa: ASSLDRDRAKNIQY